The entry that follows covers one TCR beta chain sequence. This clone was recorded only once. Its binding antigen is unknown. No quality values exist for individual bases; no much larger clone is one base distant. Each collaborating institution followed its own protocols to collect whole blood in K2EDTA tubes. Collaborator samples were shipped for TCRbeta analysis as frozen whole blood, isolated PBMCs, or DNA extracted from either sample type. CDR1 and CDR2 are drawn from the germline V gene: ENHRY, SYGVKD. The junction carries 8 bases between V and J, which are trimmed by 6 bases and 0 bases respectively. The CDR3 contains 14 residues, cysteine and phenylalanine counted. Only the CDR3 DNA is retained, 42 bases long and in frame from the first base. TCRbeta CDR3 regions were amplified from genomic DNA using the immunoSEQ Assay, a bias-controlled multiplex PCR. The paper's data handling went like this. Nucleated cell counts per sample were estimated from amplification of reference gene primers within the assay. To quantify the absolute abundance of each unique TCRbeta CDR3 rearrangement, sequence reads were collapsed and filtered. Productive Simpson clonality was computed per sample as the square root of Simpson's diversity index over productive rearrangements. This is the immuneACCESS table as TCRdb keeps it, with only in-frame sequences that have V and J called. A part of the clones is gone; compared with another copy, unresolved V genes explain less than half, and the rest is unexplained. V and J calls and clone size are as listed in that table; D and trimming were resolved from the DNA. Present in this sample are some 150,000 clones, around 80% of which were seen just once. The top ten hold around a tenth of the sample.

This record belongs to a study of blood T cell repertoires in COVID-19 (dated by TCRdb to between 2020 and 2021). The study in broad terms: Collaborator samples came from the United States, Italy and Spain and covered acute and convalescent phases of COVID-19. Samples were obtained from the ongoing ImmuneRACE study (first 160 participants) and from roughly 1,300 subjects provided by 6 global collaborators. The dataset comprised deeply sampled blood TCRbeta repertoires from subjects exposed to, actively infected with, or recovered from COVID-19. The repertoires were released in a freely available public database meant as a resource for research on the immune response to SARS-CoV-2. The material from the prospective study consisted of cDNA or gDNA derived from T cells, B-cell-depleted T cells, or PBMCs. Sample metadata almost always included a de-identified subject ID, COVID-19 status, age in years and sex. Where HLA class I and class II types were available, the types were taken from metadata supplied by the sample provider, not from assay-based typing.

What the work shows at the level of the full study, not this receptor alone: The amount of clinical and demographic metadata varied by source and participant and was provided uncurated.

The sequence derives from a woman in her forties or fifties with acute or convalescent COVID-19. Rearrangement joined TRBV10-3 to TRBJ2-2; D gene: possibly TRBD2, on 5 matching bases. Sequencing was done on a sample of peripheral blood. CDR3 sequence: CAIRPGSNTGELFF. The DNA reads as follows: TGTGCCATCAGGCCGGGGTCGAACACCGGGGAGCTGTTTTTT.